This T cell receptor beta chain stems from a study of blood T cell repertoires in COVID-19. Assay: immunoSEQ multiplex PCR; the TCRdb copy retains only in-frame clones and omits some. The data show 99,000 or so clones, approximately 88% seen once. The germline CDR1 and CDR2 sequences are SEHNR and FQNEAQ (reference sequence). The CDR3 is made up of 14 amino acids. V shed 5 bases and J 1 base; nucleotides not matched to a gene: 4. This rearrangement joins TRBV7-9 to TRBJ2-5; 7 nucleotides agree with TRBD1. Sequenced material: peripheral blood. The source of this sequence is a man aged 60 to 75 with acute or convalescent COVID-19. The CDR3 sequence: CASSTSGGQETQYF. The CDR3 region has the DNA TGTGCCAGCAGCACCTCAGGGGGCCAAGAGACCCAGTACTTC.